The 29 T cell receptor beta chains presented below share a single source sample, sequenced in a study of blood T cell repertoires in COVID-19 (dated by TCRdb to the early 2020s). Libraries were made using the immunoSEQ multiplex PCR assay. In its TCRdb copy, this immuneACCESS table keeps in-frame sequences only and misses some clones. Where compared with another copy, unresolved V genes explain less than half of these, and the others have no known cause. A total of approximately 45,000 clones appear in this sample, 87% of them only once. The ten largest clones represent 2.1% of the sample. The sample comprised peripheral blood. The origin of the receptors is an elderly woman with COVID-19, enrolled during active disease.

This chain uses TRBV6-5 with TRBJ2-7; TRBD2 aligns across 10 bases. V was pared by 0 bases and J by 3 bases, with 5 bases of the junction left unmatched. CDR1 and CDR2 (germline): MNHEY, SVGAGI. The CDR3 is 16 amino acids. The CDR3 loop reads CASSYSSSGSFYEQYF. The CDR3 nucleotides are TGTGCCAGCAGTTACTCGTCTAGCGGGAGCTTCTACGAGCAGTACTTC.

This clone was detected only once. The V call is TRBV9, the J call TRBJ1-2, with D possibly TRBD1 on 5 matching bases. The germline V gene has CDR1 SGDLS and CDR2 YYNGEE. Trimming pared 0 bases from V and 2 bases from J, leaving 14 bases between. This CDR3 contains 16 residues. The CDR3, as DNA: TGTGCCAGCAGCGTAGGCGGCGGGGGAAGGAACTATGGCTACACCTTC. Its translation: CASSVGGGGRNYGYTF.

This rearrangement joins TRBV12-3 or TRBV12-4 to TRBJ2-1; no firm D call. Deletions cut 1 base from V and 9 bases from J, with 7 bases between. The CDR3 runs to 12 residues. CDR3 sequence reads: CASSLVAVEQFF. In DNA form, the CDR3 reads TGTGCCAGCAGTTTAGTGGCGGTTGAGCAGTTCTTC.

Here the CDR3 reads CASRVLGHTEAFF. The CDR3 coding sequence is TGTGCCAGCAGGGTCCTTGGGCACACTGAAGCTTTCTTT. This chain joins TRBV28 and TRBJ1-1; no clear D. The V end was cut by 6 bases, the J end by 3 bases, with 11 bases between. This CDR3 is built from 13 residues. From germline, CDR1 is MDHEN and CDR2 SYDVKM.

This chain connects TRBV6-5 to TRBJ1-2, with TRBD1 identical over 11 bases. Germline assignment: CDR1 MNHEY and CDR2 SVGAGI. V lost 2 bases to trimming and J lost 2 bases; unmatched junction nucleotides: 4. This CDR3 is built from 16 residues. This CDR3 is CASSYGGQGVNYGYTF. The CDR3 DNA reads TGTGCCAGCAGTTACGGGGGACAGGGGGTGAACTATGGCTACACCTTC.

V and J are TRBV7-9 and TRBJ1-6; D is unresolved. Trimming took 4 bases from V and 2 from J, leaving 3 bases between them. Germline-derived CDR1 and CDR2 are SEHNR and FQNEAQ (reference sequence). The CDR3 spans 13 residues. CDR3 protein: CASSSTYNSPLHF. The CDR3 DNA is TGTGCCAGCAGCTCCACCTATAATTCACCCCTCCACTTT. The complete variable domain, with remaining parts taken from reference TRBV7-9 and TRBJ1-6, reads DTGVSQNPRHKITKRGQNVTFRCDPISEHNRLYWYRQTLGQGPEFLTYFQNEAQLEKSRLLSDRFSAERPKGSFSTLEIQRTEQGDSAMYLCASSSTYNSPLHFGNGTRLTVT.

J is TRBJ1-6 and V is TRBV10-2; 10 bases line up with TRBD1. V gave up 5 bases and J gave up 7 bases; unmatched junction bases: 2. This CDR3 has 14 residues. Per germline, CDR1 WSHSY and CDR2 SAAADI. In DNA form, the CDR3 reads TGCGCCAGCAGTTCGGGACAGGGGAATTCACCCCTCCACTTT. It specifies CASSSGQGNSPLHF.

The sample holds one count of this clone. The chain has TRBV6-7 and TRBJ1-4, with D possibly being TRBD1 (6 bases). TRBV6-7 is designated an ORF whose function remains uncertain. Trimming shortened V by 7 bases and J by 8 bases, and 14 bases separated the two germline ends. This CDR3 contains 13 residues. The chain's CDR3 is CASTDRRWEKLFF. In DNA form, the CDR3 reads TGTGCCAGCACCGACAGGAGGTGGGAAAAACTGTTTTTT.

The chain links TRBV7-9 to TRBJ1-6; 7 bases agree with TRBD1. Losses at the gene ends were 1 base for V and 10 bases for J; bases not matched to a gene: 7. This CDR3 region has 15 residues. Germline values: CDR1 SEHNR, CDR2 FQNEAQ (reference sequence). CDR3 in DNA: TGTGCCAGCAGCTTAGACAGGGGTAGTTTCTCACCCCTCCACTTT. Translating it yields CASSLDRGSFSPLHF.

The rearrangement joins TRBV21-1 to TRBJ1-6; the DNA was not compared with TRBD1, the D call given in the table. TRBV21-1 is assigned pseudogene status. The CDR3 contains 18 residues. In DNA, the CDR3 is TGTGCCAGCACCAACGCGCTAACAGGGAGTTGCCATAATTCACCCCTCCACTTT. The encoded protein is CASTNALTGSCHNSPLHF.

The rearrangement links TRBV9 to TRBJ1-4; TRBD1 is a possible D gene (6 bases). Trimming removed 6 bases at V and 3 bases at J, with 12 bases between. CDR1 SGDLS and CDR2 YYNGEE come from the germline V gene. The CDR3 is 14 residues long. CDR3 residues: CASTGGGSNEKLFF. The CDR3, as DNA: TGTGCCAGCACGGGAGGGGGTTCTAATGAAAAACTGTTTTTT.

This clone was observed a handful of times. J is TRBJ2-5 and V is TRBV19, with D uncertain. Trimming cost V 4 bases and J 4 bases, with 10 bases left between them. The CDR3 sequence is 13 residues long. Looked up from germline, CDR1 is LNHDA and CDR2 is SQIVND (reference sequence). The CDR3 loop reads CASSTHPGETQYF. CDR3 coding DNA: TGTGCCAGTAGTACCCATCCCGGAGAGACCCAGTACTTC.

The CDR3 nucleotides read TGTGCCACCGCCTTACAGGGGAACACTGAAGCTTTCTTT. Translation gives CATALQGNTEAFF. The chain has TRBV2 and TRBJ1-1; TRBD1 might be the D (6 bases). Germline V CDR1 and CDR2: SNHLY, FYNNEI. This CDR3 contains 13 residues. The ends were cut back, 10 bases at V and 1 base at J, with 13 bases in the middle.

This clone is a singleton in its sample. This sequence joins TRBV11-2 and TRBJ2-3, with 12 bases identical to TRBD2. J gave up 0 bases and V 5 bases, and 9 bases lay outside the gene matches. This CDR3 region has 18 residues. The germline V gene has CDR1 SGHAT and CDR2 FQNNGV. CDR3 nucleotides: TGTGCCAGCAGCGTCACTAGCGGGGGGCCTTCTAGCACAGATACGCAGTATTTT. It specifies CASSVTSGGPSSTDTQYF.

The chain couples TRBV5-1 to TRBJ2-7; D is unresolved. CDR1 is SGHRS, CDR2 YFSETQ, per germline. The CDR3 length is 13 residues. The V and J ends lost 0 bases and 0 bases respectively, with 4 bases between them. The CDR3 region has the DNA TGCGCCAGCAGCTTGGCCGGCTCCTACGAGCAGTACTTC. It translates to CASSLAGSYEQYF.

This clone was counted between two and nine times. This chain connects TRBV7-9 to TRBJ1-2; possibly TRBD1 for D (5 bases). Germline V gene sequence: CDR1 SEHNR, CDR2 FQNEAQ (reference sequence). CDR3 size: 13 residues. V was clipped by 5 bases and J by 0 bases, with 7 bases between them. CDR3 nucleotides: TGTGCCAGCAGCACACAGGCTAACTATGGCTACACCTTC. Protein sequence: CASSTQANYGYTF.

This clone was detected only once. This same CDR3 is encoded by further DNA sequences in the sample. The rearrangement joins TRBV5-1 to TRBJ1-4; 7 nucleotides agree with TRBD1. The germline CDR1 and CDR2 sequences are SGHRS and YFSETQ. This CDR3 region has 14 residues. The trim removed 0 bases at V and 6 bases at J, leaving 2 bases unmatched. CDR3 region: CASSLVRGDEKLFF. The DNA of the CDR3 is TGCGCCAGCAGCTTGGTCAGGGGGGATGAAAAACTGTTTTTT.

This chain joins TRBV19 and TRBJ2-2; the D gene is possibly TRBD1 (5 bases). Germline CDR1 is LNHDA and CDR2 is SQIVND (reference sequence). V lost 3 bases to trimming and J lost 0 bases, with 8 bases between them. The CDR3 consists of 15 residues. The CDR3 is CASSMDTSNTGELFF. The CDR3 bases are TGTGCCAGTAGTATGGACACGTCGAACACCGGGGAGCTGTTTTTT.

The chain uses TRBV5-8 and TRBJ2-5, with TRBD2 identical over 12 bases. Germline trimming cut 2 bases from V and 5 bases from J; bases unmatched to any gene: 7. The CDR3 runs 16 residues. From germline, CDR1 is SGHTS and CDR2 YDEGEE. The CDR3 bases are TGTGCCAGCAGCTTCGGCGGGACTAGCGGGTTTGAGACCCAGTACTTC. Protein product: CASSFGGTSGFETQYF.

The chain links TRBV5-6 to TRBJ2-7; 8 positions agree with TRBD1. Germline CDR1 and CDR2: SGHDT and YYEEEE. The length of the CDR3 is 15 residues. J gave up 1 base and V 0 bases, and 3 bases lay outside the gene matches. Written as DNA, the CDR3 is TGTGCCAGCAGCTTGGTCACAGGGGGGTCCTACGAGCAGTACTTC. It encodes CASSLVTGGSYEQYF. Full variable domain (remainder filled in from reference TRBV5-6 and TRBJ2-7): DAGVTQSPTHLIKTRGQQVTLRCSPKSGHDTVSWYQQALGQGPQFIFQYYEEEERQRGNFPDRFSGHQFPNYSSELNVNALLLGDSALYLCASSLVTGGSYEQYFGPGTRLTVT.

The chain recombines TRBV6-5 with TRBJ2-1, with 9 bases matching TRBD1. Germline V gene sequence: CDR1 MNHEY, CDR2 SVGAGI. V trimming: 7 bases; J trimming: 6 bases; junction bases outside the gene matches: 10. The CDR3 is made up of 15 amino acids. CDR3 DNA sequence: TGTGCCAGCACCCCACCGGGGACAGGGTCCAATGAGCAGTTCTTC. This translates into CASTPPGTGSNEQFF.

The V call is TRBV12-3 or TRBV12-4, the J call TRBJ1-4, with D maybe TRBD1 (6 bases). The CDR3 sequence is 13 residues long. V dropped 9 bases and J dropped 9 bases, with 17 bases sitting between them. CDR3 region: CASKLQGQQKLFF. CDR3 DNA: TGTGCCAGTAAGCTACAGGGTCAGCAAAAACTGTTTTTT.

The chain uses TRBV2 and TRBJ2-7, with 7 nucleotides matching TRBD2. Per the germline V gene, CDR1 is SNHLY and CDR2 is FYNNEI. V lost 7 bases to trimming and J lost 7 bases; unmatched junction nucleotides: 7. The CDR3 has 12 residues. CDR3 sequence reads: CASNGGGGEQYF. CDR3 DNA sequence: TGTGCCAGCAACGGCGGGGGTGGAGAGCAGTACTTC.

The chain is built from TRBV7-8 and TRBJ2-5; a possible D gene is TRBD1 (6 bases). Trimming took off 6 bases at V and 13 bases at J, with 21 bases between the two ends. Per the germline V gene, CDR1 is SGHVS and CDR2 is FQNEAQ. CDR3 length: 13 residues. The CDR3 here is CASRPTGPQYLYF. As DNA, the CDR3 is TGTGCCAGCAGACCTACAGGGCCCCAATATTTGTACTTC.

The rearrangement uses TRBV10-3 and TRBJ2-4, with 8 bases that match TRBD1. J gave up 6 bases and V 5 bases, and 6 bases lay outside the gene matches. Germline lookup yields CDR1 ENHRY and CDR2 SYGVKD. CDR3 size: 14 residues. The CDR3 bases are TGTGCCATCAGTCCCGGACAGGGAGTAAACATTCAGTACTTC. Amino acid sequence: CAISPGQGVNIQYF.

This clone came up once. The rearrangement joins TRBV5-1 to TRBJ2-3; 10 nucleotides align to TRBD1. CDR1 and CDR2 from the germline V gene are SGHRS and YFSETQ. The CDR3 consists of 15 residues. V trimming: 1 base; J trimming: 4 bases; junction bases outside the gene matches: 3. DNA of the CDR3: TGCGCCAGCAGCTTGAAAGGACAGGGGGCAGATACGCAGTATTTT. It specifies CASSLKGQGADTQYF.

The table lists this clone with a count of one. This chain connects TRBV5-1 to TRBJ1-4, with TRBD1 as a possible D gene (6 bases). Germline CDR1 SGHRS, CDR2 YFSETQ. V was pared by 0 bases and J by 3 bases, with 9 bases between. The CDR3 is made up of 15 amino acids. This CDR3 is CASSLDRAANEKLFF. DNA of the CDR3: TGCGCCAGCAGCTTGGACAGGGCAGCTAATGAAAAACTGTTTTTT.

J is TRBJ1-1 and V is TRBV30; 7 nucleotides agree with TRBD1. From germline, CDR1 is GTSNPN and CDR2 SVGIG (reference sequence). The CDR3 has 16 amino acids. Trimming at V came to 4 bases and at J to 3 bases, leaving 14 bases not matched to a gene. The DNA for the CDR3 is TGTGCCTGGAACGTCCGGACAGGCGCACCTTACACTGAAGCTTTCTTT. Amino acid sequence: CAWNVRTGAPYTEAFF.

The chain combines TRBV20-1 with TRBJ2-7, with TRBD1 as a possible D gene (6 bases). This CDR3 spans 14 amino acids. Germline CDR1 reads DFQATT; CDR2 reads SNEGSKA (reference sequence). V was trimmed by 3 bases and J by 3 bases, leaving 15 bases between them. DNA of the CDR3: TGCAGTGCTAGTGACACAGGGCCCCGCTACGAGCAGTACTTC. Protein: CSASDTGPRYEQYF.